A single sample gave rise to the 10 T cell receptor beta chains below, sequenced in a study of response to subunit inactivated influenza vaccine. TCRdb processed the RT-PCR reads anew with MiXCR; each CDR3 protein has one entry. The sample yields 500,000 or so distinct CDR3 sequences, 16% seen once. Sequenced here: CD4+ T cells sorted from PBMCs, sampled around 25 months after vaccination. Source of these receptors: a man in his fifties or sixties who received an inactivated influenza vaccine.

The chain recombines TRBV29-1 with TRBJ2-5; 7 nucleotides align to TRBD1. Germline-derived CDR1 and CDR2 are SQVTM and ANQGSEA. This CDR3 region has 13 residues. The CDR3 loop is CTSRDSLQETQYF. The CDR3 DNA follows: TGCACCTCCCGGGACAGCCTCCAAGAGACCCAGTACTTC.

This clonotype came up a few times. The gene calls are TRBV27 and TRBJ1-2; D is perhaps TRBD1 (5 bases). CDR3 length: 16 amino acids. V was trimmed by 5 bases and J by 0 bases, leaving 16 bases between them. The germline CDR1 and CDR2 sequences are MNHEY and SMNVEV (reference sequence). CDR3 DNA: TGTGCCAGCAGTCCGCTGGGGGGACCAGCTAACTATGGCTACACCTTC. This gives the protein CASSPLGGPANYGYTF.

The CDR3 reads CASSYSDLGAYEQYF. In DNA form, the CDR3 reads TGTGCCAGCAGTTACTCCGACTTGGGTGCCTACGAGCAGTACTTC. V usage is TRBV6-5 and J usage is TRBJ2-7; D not certain. This CDR3 has 15 residues. Trimming left V 0 bases short and J 2 bases short, with 11 bases between. Germline V gene data show CDR1 as MNHEY and CDR2 as SVGAGI.

This clonotype was seen repeatedly, ten times or more. The gene calls are TRBV5-1 and TRBJ2-5; unclear D gene. V was clipped by 0 bases and J by 0 bases, with 6 bases between them. This CDR3 is built from 14 residues. From germline, CDR1 is SGHRS and CDR2 YFSETQ. The CDR3 nucleotides are TGCGCCAGCAGCTTGGCCGGTTACCAAGAGACCCAGTACTTC. It encodes CASSLAGYQETQYF.

The V call is TRBV20-1, the J call TRBJ2-2; no definite D call. Germline V CDR1 and CDR2: DFQATT, SNEGSKA (reference sequence). This CDR3 region has 11 residues. Between the trimmed V and J ends, which lost 6 bases and 4 bases, there was a span of 6 bases. The CDR3 is CSALTTGELFF. In DNA, the CDR3 is TGCAGTGCACTCACCACCGGGGAGCTGTTTTTT.

The table lists this clonotype with a few counts. This chain connects TRBV20-1 to TRBJ2-3; possibly TRBD2 for D (6 bases). Germline V gene sequence: CDR1 DFQATT, CDR2 SNEGSKA (reference sequence). The CDR3 extends over 16 amino acids. Between the trimmed V and J ends, which lost 0 bases and 1 base, there was a span of 14 bases. CDR3 nucleotide sequence: TGCAGTGCTAGAGATCCCACTACTAGCCGCACAGATACGCAGTATTTT. This encodes CSARDPTTSRTDTQYF.

This clonotype was picked up many times. The gene calls are TRBV3-1 and TRBJ2-2; tentative D call: TRBD2 (6 bases). The V gene's germline CDR1 is LGHDT and CDR2 YNNKEL (reference sequence). Trimming removed 0 bases from V and 2 bases from J, with 10 bases in between. CDR3 length: 16 amino acids. The CDR3 region has the DNA TGTGCCAGCAGCCAAGATTTAGCGGTTAACACCGGGGAGCTGTTTTTT. Its translation: CASSQDLAVNTGELFF.

This clonotype was picked up a small number of times. This chain uses TRBV20-1 with TRBJ1-3; a possible D gene is TRBD1 (5 bases). The CDR3 runs to 16 residues. Trimming removed 3 bases at V and 0 bases at J, with 15 bases between. Germline CDR1 is DFQATT and CDR2 is SNEGSKA (reference sequence). For the CDR3, the DNA is TGCAGTGCTAGGGGACCCGGGCTCTACTCTGGAAACACCATATATTTT. Amino acids: CSARGPGLYSGNTIYF.

The chain employs TRBV6-5 and TRBJ2-7; 8 bases map to TRBD2. CDR3 length equals 16 residues. Trimming removed 4 bases from V and 3 bases from J; junction bases left unmatched: 11. CDR1 and CDR2 (germline): MNHEY, SVGAGI. CDR3 in DNA: TGTGCCAGCAGTTTCGGTTCCGGGAGGGCCGTCTACGAGCAGTACTTC. Its protein is CASSFGSGRAVYEQYF.

J is TRBJ2-2 and V is TRBV6-2 or TRBV6-3; a weak D match, TRBD2 (6 bases). The CDR3 covers 14 residues. Per the germline V gene, CDR1 is MNHEY and CDR2 is SVGEGT. V lost 5 bases, J lost 4 bases, and 11 bases lay in between. DNA of the CDR3: TGTGCCAGCAGTCACCAGGGAGGCACCGGGGAGCTGTTTTTT. Encoded protein: CASSHQGGTGELFF.